These 21 T cell receptor beta chains were all obtained from the same sample, sequenced in a study of cytomegalovirus exposure and HLA in healthy donors. PCR involved 60 Vbeta and 13 Jbeta primers. Profiled with immunoSEQ multiplex PCR; TCRdb holds only in-frame clones, not every one. Among approximately 130,000 clones, around 75% were seen once, and the ten largest hold less than 4%. Sequencing used PBMCs. These receptors all come from a man in his thirties or forties in good health and CMV-seronegative.

This sequence joins TRBV6-5 and TRBJ1-1; TRBD1 might be the D (6 bases). Per germline, CDR1 MNHEY and CDR2 SVGAGI. The CDR3 is 14 residues long. V shed 2 bases and J shed 5 bases, with 12 bases lying between them. The CDR3 is CASSYAGARTEAFF. DNA for the CDR3: TGTGCCAGCAGTTACGCGGGGGCAAGGACTGAAGCTTTCTTT.

Notes on this clone: Other DNA sequences within the sample encode an identical CDR3. This sequence joins TRBV4-3 and TRBJ2-1; D may be TRBD1 (5 bases). The CDR3 covers 14 residues. From germline, CDR1 is LGHNA and CDR2 YSLEER. V lost 0 bases and J 4 bases, leaving 7 bases between the germline ends. Written as DNA, the CDR3 is TGCGCCAGCAGCCAAGACAGGGCTTACAATGAGCAGTTCTTC. Its protein product is CASSQDRAYNEQFF.

As regards this clone: Since no conserved phenylalanine or tryptophan closes the CDR3, a read error is the likely cause. V usage is TRBV4-3 and J usage is TRBJ2-2; TRBD2 matches 9 bases. V gave up 0 bases and J gave up 6 bases; unmatched junction bases: 5. Germline V CDR1 and CDR2: LGHNA, YSLEER. The CDR3 contains 16 residues. CDR3 region: CASSQEALAGPGELFV. Written as DNA, the CDR3 is TGCGCCAGCAGCCAAGAGGCCCTAGCGGGACCCGGGGAGCTGTTTGTT.

The chain employs TRBV30 and TRBJ1-1; possibly TRBD1 for D (6 bases). Germline values: CDR1 GTSNPN, CDR2 SVGIG (reference sequence). V dropped 4 bases and J dropped 7 bases, with 19 bases sitting between them. The CDR3 loop spans 14 amino acids. Written as DNA, the CDR3 is TGTGCCTGGAAATCTCGGGCAGGGGCCAATGAAGCTTTCTTT. Translation: CAWKSRAGANEAFF. The full variable domain, its missing parts supplied by reference TRBV30 and TRBJ1-1, is SQTIHQWPATLVQPVGSPLSLECTVEGTSNPNLYWYRQAAGRGLQLLFYSVGIGQISSEVPQNLSASRPQDRQFILSSKKLLLSDSGFYLCAWKSRAGANEAFFGQGTRLTVV.

The rearrangement joins TRBV5-1 to TRBJ2-1, with TRBD2 matching 10 bases. Germline V CDR1 and CDR2: SGHRS, YFSETQ. The CDR3 extends over 16 amino acids. V was clipped by 3 bases and J by 7 bases; unmatched bases: 10. This CDR3 reads CASSSLAGNALNEQFF. In DNA form, the CDR3 reads TGCGCCAGCAGCTCACTAGCGGGGAACGCTTTGAATGAGCAGTTCTTC. The whole variable domain, remainder taken from reference TRBV5-1 and TRBJ2-1, is KAGVTQTPRYLIKTRGQQVTLSCSPISGHRSVSWYQQTPGQGLQFLFEYFSETQRNKGNFPGRFSGRQFSNSRSEMNVSTLELGDSALYLCASSSLAGNALNEQFFGPGTRLTVL.

J is TRBJ2-1 and V is TRBV9; 9 bases are a match to TRBD2. V lost 0 bases, J lost 6 bases, and 13 bases stayed unmatched. The CDR3 runs 18 residues. CDR1 is SGDLS, CDR2 YYNGEE, per germline. The CDR3, as DNA: TGTGCCAGCAGCGTAGAGCCTAGCGGGAACGAGGTGGGCAATGAGCAGTTCTTC. Amino acid sequence: CASSVEPSGNEVGNEQFF.

The rearrangement links TRBV27 to TRBJ2-2; D is perhaps TRBD2 (7 bases). CDR1 and CDR2 from the germline V gene are MNHEY and SMNVEV (reference sequence). This CDR3 comprises 15 residues. V dropped 3 bases and J dropped 0 bases, with 8 bases sitting between them. In DNA, the CDR3 is TGTGCCAGCAGTTTGCGGGGGCCGAACACCGGGGAGCTGTTTTTT. It translates to CASSLRGPNTGELFF.

The genes are TRBV5-8 and TRBJ2-1; the D is unclear. The CDR3 totals 13 residues. The V end was cut by 0 bases, the J end by 6 bases, with 7 bases between. CDR1 is SGHTS, CDR2 YDEGEE, per germline. As DNA, the CDR3 is TGTGCCAGCAGCTTGGTCTATGGCAATGAGCAGTTCTTC. Amino acid sequence: CASSLVYGNEQFF.

This sequence joins TRBV25-1 and TRBJ2-5; TRBD1 matches 7 bases. V was clipped by 1 base and J by 5 bases; unmatched bases: 4. The CDR3 is 14 residues long. CDR1 and CDR2 (germline): MGHDK, SYGVNS. CDR3 in amino acids: CASSESFRGETQYF. In nucleotides, the CDR3 is TGTGCCAGCAGTGAATCTTTCAGGGGGGAGACCCAGTACTTC.

This chain joins TRBV12-5 and TRBJ2-5; D is perhaps TRBD1 (6 bases). The germline V gene has CDR1 LGHNT and CDR2 FRNRAP. CDR3 length: 13 amino acids. V was cut by 5 bases and J by 3 bases, with 10 bases left in between. CDR3 bases: TGTGCTAGTGGTCTACAGGGAAAAGAGACCCAGTACTTC. It translates to CASGLQGKETQYF.

The chain has TRBV6-1 and TRBJ1-1, with D possibly being TRBD1 (5 bases). The CDR3 is 14 amino acids. V was pared by 8 bases and J by 1 base, with 14 bases between. Germline V CDR1 and CDR2: MNHNS, SASEGT. CDR3: CASRTGHSNTEAFF. The CDR3 DNA follows: TGTGCCAGCCGGACCGGACATTCGAACACTGAAGCTTTCTTT.

Notes on this clone: The junction departs from germline at one end; a sequencing error may be responsible. CDR3 region: CASKRGNPSPLQF. The DNA of the CDR3 is TGTGCCAGCAAAAGGGGCAACCCTTCACCCCTCCAATTT. J is TRBJ1-6 and V is TRBV2; possibly TRBD1 for D (5 bases). Per germline, CDR1 SNHLY and CDR2 FYNNEI. This CDR3 spans 13 amino acids.

J is TRBJ2-1 and V is TRBV29-1; maybe TRBD1 (5 bases). V lost 3 bases to trimming and J lost 8 bases, with 14 bases between them. Germline CDR1 is SQVTM and CDR2 is ANQGSEA. This CDR3 is built from 13 residues. The CDR3 protein is CSVDRQGRDEQFF. CDR3 coding DNA: TGCAGCGTTGATCGGCAGGGTAGGGATGAGCAGTTCTTC.

This chain joins TRBV9 and TRBJ1-1, with TRBD1 matching 10 bases. Germline CDR1 reads SGDLS; CDR2 reads YYNGEE. V gave up 0 bases and J gave up 5 bases; unmatched junction bases: 10. There are 17 residues in the CDR3. CDR3 DNA sequence: TGTGCCAGCAGCGTAGCAGGGGACAGGGGAGGAGTTACTGAAGCTTTCTTT. Protein: CASSVAGDRGGVTEAFF.

V usage is TRBV11-2 and J usage is TRBJ2-2; D might be TRBD1 (5 bases). The CDR3 sequence is 17 residues long. Germline CDR1 is SGHAT and CDR2 is FQNNGV. Between the trimmed V and J ends, which lost 1 base and 0 bases, there was a span of 12 bases. CDR3 protein: CASSLALRATNTGELFF. CDR3 nucleotide sequence: TGTGCCAGCAGCTTAGCTCTCAGGGCCACGAACACCGGGGAGCTGTTTTTT.

The genes are TRBV9 and TRBJ2-2, with 10 nucleotides matching TRBD2. The V segment lost 1 base and the J segment 7 bases; nucleotides outside the gene matches: 7. Germline V lookup: CDR1 SGDLS, CDR2 YYNGEE. The CDR3 runs 16 residues. This CDR3 is CASSVRSSGSVGELFF. The CDR3 region has the DNA TGTGCCAGCAGCGTAAGGTCTAGCGGGAGTGTCGGGGAGCTGTTTTTT.

This chain uses TRBV11-2 with TRBJ1-5, with 10 positions matching TRBD1. V was clipped by 6 bases and J by 7 bases; unmatched bases: 9. This CDR3 is 15 amino acids long. Germline V gene lookup returns CDR1 SGHAT and CDR2 FQNNGV. For the CDR3, the DNA is TGTGCCAGCAGACTCGGGACAGGGGCCGACCAGCCCCAGCATTTT. This encodes CASRLGTGADQPQHF.

The chain couples TRBV5-1 to TRBJ2-5; 7 bases agree with TRBD2. CDR3 length equals 13 residues. The V segment lost 8 bases and the J segment 5 bases; nucleotides outside the gene matches: 9. The germline V gene has CDR1 SGHRS and CDR2 YFSETQ. CDR3 region: CASGLGGGETQYF. The CDR3 DNA follows: TGCGCCAGTGGACTAGGAGGTGGGGAGACCCAGTACTTC.

The chain joins TRBV7-2 to TRBJ2-7; 7 nucleotides agree with TRBD2. V shed 4 bases, J shed 7 bases, and the junction held 13 bases outside the gene matches. The CDR3 loop spans 15 amino acids. Germline CDR1 SGHTA, CDR2 FQGNSA. The CDR3 coding sequence is TGTGCCAGCAGCTGGCCGGGGAGGGGATTGAAGGAGCAGTACTTC. Translation gives CASSWPGRGLKEQYF.

The rearrangement uses TRBV27 and TRBJ1-5; D is unclear. The germline CDR1 and CDR2 sequences are MNHEY and SMNVEV (reference sequence). The CDR3 sequence is 12 residues long. Between the trimmed V and J ends, which lost 3 bases and 5 bases, there was a span of 5 bases. CDR3 region: CASSFRDQPQHF. CDR3 coding DNA: TGTGCCAGCAGTTTCCGCGATCAGCCCCAGCATTTT.

The rearrangement links TRBV29-1 to TRBJ1-2, with TRBD1 as a possible D gene (5 bases). Germline-derived CDR1 and CDR2 are SQVTM and ANQGSEA. Trimming left V 3 bases short and J 3 bases short, with 8 bases between. The length of the CDR3 is 12 residues. The CDR3: CSVDRAYYGYTF. The CDR3 DNA sequence: TGCAGCGTTGACAGGGCATACTATGGCTACACCTTC.